This T cell receptor (beta chain) was sequenced during a study of STAT3 mutations in large granular lymphocyte leukemia. Study-wide results and limits: Every T-cell large granular lymphocyte leukemia patient had at least one immunodominant TCR beta clonotype.

CDR3 length: 15 residues. CDR1 and CDR2 (germline): LGHNA, YSLEER. V lost 1 base to trimming and J lost 0 bases, with 10 bases between them. Each sample's TCRbeta library yielded on average about 40,773 productive templates. This table comes from immunoSEQ multiplex PCR, and its TCRdb copy is limited to in-frame clones, with some not included. The sample lists around 39,000 clones; roughly 90% were seen once. Worth noting for this clone: Antigen specificity is unknown.

The source of this sequence is a human donor with T large granular lymphocyte leukemia. Some clones in this sample may be carry-over from other donors' samples. Specimen: PBMCs. The V call is TRBV4-3, the J call TRBJ2-7; possible D gene TRBD1, 6 bases. The CDR3 sequence: CASSQVGANSYEQYF. In DNA, the CDR3 is TGCGCCAGCAGCCAAGTGGGGGCCAACTCCTACGAGCAGTACTTC.